This TCR beta chain is drawn from a study of blood T cell repertoires in COVID-19. Profiling relied on immunoSEQ multiplex PCR, and the TCRdb table lists in-frame clones only, not all of them. The repertoire holds fewer than 150,000 clones, with just under 85% as singletons. This CDR3 is built from 15 residues. V lost 4 bases, J lost 0 bases, and 9 bases lay in between. Germline loops: CDR1 MGHRA, CDR2 YSYEKL. This TCR was recovered from a woman in her fifties or sixties with acute or convalescent COVID-19. V gene TRBV4-1 combines with J gene TRBJ2-2; D not resolved. The sequenced sample was peripheral blood. The CDR3 sequence: CASSRARTNTGELFF. In nucleotides, the CDR3 is TGCGCCAGCAGCCGCGCCCGTACGAACACCGGGGAGCTGTTTTTT.